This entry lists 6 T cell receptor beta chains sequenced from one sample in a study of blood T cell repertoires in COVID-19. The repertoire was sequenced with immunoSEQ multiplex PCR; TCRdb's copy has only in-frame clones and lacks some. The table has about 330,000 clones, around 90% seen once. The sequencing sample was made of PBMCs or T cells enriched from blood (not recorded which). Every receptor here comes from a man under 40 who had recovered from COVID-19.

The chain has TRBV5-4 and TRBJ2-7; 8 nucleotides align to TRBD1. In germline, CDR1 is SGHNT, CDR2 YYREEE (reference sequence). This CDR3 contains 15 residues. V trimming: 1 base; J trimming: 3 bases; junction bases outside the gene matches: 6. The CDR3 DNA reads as TGTGCCAGCAGCTTGCTCGCCGGGACAGGCTACGAGCAGTACTTC. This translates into CASSLLAGTGYEQYF.

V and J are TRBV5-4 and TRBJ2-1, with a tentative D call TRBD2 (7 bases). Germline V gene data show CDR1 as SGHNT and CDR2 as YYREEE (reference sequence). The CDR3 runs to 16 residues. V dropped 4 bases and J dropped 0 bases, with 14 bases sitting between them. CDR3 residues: CASSRGGGGSYNEQFF. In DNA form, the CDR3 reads TGTGCCAGCAGCCGAGGGGGGGGTGGCTCCTACAATGAGCAGTTCTTC.

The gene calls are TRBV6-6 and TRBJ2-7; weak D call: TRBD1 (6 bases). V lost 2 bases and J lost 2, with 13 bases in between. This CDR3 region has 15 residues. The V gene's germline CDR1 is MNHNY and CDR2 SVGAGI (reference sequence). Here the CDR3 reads CASSYELQGPYEQYF. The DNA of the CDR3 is TGTGCCAGCAGTTACGAGTTGCAGGGGCCCTACGAGCAGTACTTC.

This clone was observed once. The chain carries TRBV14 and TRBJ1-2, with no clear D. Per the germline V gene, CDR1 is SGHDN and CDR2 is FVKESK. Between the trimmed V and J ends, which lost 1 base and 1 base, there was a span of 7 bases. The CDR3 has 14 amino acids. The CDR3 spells CASSQGRGNYGYTF. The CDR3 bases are TGTGCCAGCAGCCAAGGACGGGGTAACTATGGCTACACCTTC.

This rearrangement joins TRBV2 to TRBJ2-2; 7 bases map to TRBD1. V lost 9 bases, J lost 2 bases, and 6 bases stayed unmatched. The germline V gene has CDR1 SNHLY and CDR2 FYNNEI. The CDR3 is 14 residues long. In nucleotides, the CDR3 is TGTGCCAGTCAGGGGGTATTAAACACCGGGGAGCTGTTTTTT. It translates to CASQGVLNTGELFF.

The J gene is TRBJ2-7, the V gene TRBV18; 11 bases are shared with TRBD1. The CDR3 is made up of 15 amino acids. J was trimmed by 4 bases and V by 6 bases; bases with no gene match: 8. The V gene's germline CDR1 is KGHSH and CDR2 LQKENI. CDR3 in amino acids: CASSLGQGAGYEQYF. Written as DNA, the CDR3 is TGTGCCAGCTCTCTAGGACAGGGGGCGGGTTACGAGCAGTACTTC.